This T cell receptor (beta chain) was profiled in a study of shared clonotypes between healthy human individuals. General study results and limits: Estimated richness was generally greater in naive than memory subsets. The authors sampled blood alone, and tissue repertoires likely differ.

In the CD4+ fraction, cells were divided into CD45RA+ naive and CD45RA-negative memory subsets. With regard to this clone: Its antigen is as yet unknown.

The method was immunoSEQ multiplex PCR; TCRdb's version includes in-frame clones alone and lacks a portion of them. This sample has about 730,000 clones, with just under 75% found just once. The specimen sequenced was memory CD4+ T cells sorted from blood. The subset: CD45RA-negative fraction. The receptor was isolated from a woman in her twenties or thirties in good health.

This CDR3 reads CASSLERFGETQYF. The CDR3 nucleotides are TGTGCCAGCAGCTTGGAGAGGTTCGGAGAGACCCAGTACTTC. The chain links TRBV5-6 to TRBJ2-5; D call uncertain. CDR3 size: 14 residues. Trimming cost V 0 bases and J 4 bases, with 10 bases left between them. CDR1 is SGHDT and CDR2 is YYEEEE in the germline V gene.